This T cell receptor beta chain was captured in a study of neurological immune-mediated disorders. The time point is: longitudinal time-point 3. The CDR3 covers 15 residues. Trimming took 1 base from V and 9 from J, leaving 16 bases between them. The germline V gene encodes CDR1 SGHNT and CDR2 YENEEA. One entry per CDR3 protein, called by TCRdb with MiXCR from the 5' RACE reads. Counted here are about 84,000 distinct CDR3 sequences, 3.5% to 4.5% occurring once; the ten biggest clones make up approximately 5.4%. With regard to this clonotype: The target antigen is unknown.

Study observations and caveats: No sharing of CDR3 amino acid sequences was observed among expanded clones across subjects, suggesting private repertoires in all groups. It was HTLV-1-associated myelopathy that showed the most TCR clonal expansion, while multiple sclerosis showed the least, falling below healthy controls. There was no clinical or MRI feature that was associated with the multiple sclerosis repertoire cluster.

Sequenced material: PBMCs. This receptor was identified in a woman between 55 and 75 years old with multiple sclerosis. The chain is built from TRBV11-3 and TRBJ2-1, with a possible D match to TRBD2 (6 bases). The CDR3 coding sequence is TGTGCCAGCAGCTTAGGGAGTATGACTAGTCCTGAGCAGTTCTTC. Protein product: CASSLGSMTSPEQFF.